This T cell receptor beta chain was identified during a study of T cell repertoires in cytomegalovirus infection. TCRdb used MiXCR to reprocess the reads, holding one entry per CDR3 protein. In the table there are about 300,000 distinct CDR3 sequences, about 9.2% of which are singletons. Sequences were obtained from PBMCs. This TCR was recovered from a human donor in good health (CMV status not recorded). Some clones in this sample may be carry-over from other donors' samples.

The CDR3 loop reads CASSEFGGSYGYTF. The CDR3 region has the DNA TGTGCCAGCAGTGAATTCGGGGGTAGCTATGGCTACACCTTC. The chain is built from TRBV25-1 and TRBJ1-2; maybe TRBD1 (5 bases). The V end was cut by 1 base, the J end by 4 bases, with 10 bases between. Germline V gene data show CDR1 as MGHDK and CDR2 as SYGVNS. This CDR3 has 14 amino acids.